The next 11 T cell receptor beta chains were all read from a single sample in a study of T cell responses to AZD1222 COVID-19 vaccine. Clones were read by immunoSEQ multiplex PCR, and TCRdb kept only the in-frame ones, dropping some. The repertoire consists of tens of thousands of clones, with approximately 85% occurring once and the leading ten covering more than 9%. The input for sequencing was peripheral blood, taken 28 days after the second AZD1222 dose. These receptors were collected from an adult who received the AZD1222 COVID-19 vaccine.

CDR3 nucleotides: TGTGCCACATGGACAGGGTTAAACACTGAAGCTTTCTTT. This gives the protein CATWTGLNTEAFF. The V and J genes are TRBV6-1 and TRBJ1-1; 8 bases map to TRBD1. Germline lookup yields CDR1 MNHNS and CDR2 SASEGT. V lost 10 bases, J lost 2 bases, and 6 bases stayed unmatched. This CDR3 has 13 amino acids.

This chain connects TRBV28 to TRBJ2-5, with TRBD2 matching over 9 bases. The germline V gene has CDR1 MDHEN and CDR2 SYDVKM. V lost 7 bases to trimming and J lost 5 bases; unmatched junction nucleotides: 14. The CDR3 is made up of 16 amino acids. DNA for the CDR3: TGTGCCAGCACCCCCATCAAGCGGGGGGACGGGGAGACCCAGTACTTC. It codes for CASTPIKRGDGETQYF.

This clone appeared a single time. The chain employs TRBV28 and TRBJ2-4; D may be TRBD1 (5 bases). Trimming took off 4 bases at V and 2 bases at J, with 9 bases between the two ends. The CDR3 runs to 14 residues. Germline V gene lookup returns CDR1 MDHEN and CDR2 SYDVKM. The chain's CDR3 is CASSSGQSKNIQYF. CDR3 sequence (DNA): TGTGCCAGCAGTTCAGGGCAGTCCAAAAACATTCAGTACTTC.

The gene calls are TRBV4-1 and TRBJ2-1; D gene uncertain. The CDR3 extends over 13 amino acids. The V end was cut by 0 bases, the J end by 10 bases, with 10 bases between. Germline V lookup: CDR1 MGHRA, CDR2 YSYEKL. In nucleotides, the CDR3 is TGCGCCAGCAGCCAAGAAAATCGGCGGGAGCAGTTCTTC. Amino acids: CASSQENRREQFF.

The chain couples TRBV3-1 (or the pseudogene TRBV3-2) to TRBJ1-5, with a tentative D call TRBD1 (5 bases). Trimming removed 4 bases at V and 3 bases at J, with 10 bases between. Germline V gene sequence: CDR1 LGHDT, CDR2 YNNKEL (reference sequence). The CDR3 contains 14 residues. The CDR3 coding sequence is TGTGCCAGCAGCCGGGACTCAACCAATCAGCCCCAGCATTTT. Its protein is CASSRDSTNQPQHF.

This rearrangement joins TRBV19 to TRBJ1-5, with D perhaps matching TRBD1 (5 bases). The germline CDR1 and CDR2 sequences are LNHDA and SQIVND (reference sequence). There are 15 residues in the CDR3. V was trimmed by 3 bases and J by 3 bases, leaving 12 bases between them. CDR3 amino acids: CASSIPGRDNQPQHF. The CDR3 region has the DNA TGTGCCAGTAGTATTCCGGGACGGGACAATCAGCCCCAGCATTTT.

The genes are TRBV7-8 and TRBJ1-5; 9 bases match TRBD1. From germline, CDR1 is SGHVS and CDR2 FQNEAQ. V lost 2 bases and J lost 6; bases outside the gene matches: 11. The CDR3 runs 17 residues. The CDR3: CASSLRLTGGAFQPQHF. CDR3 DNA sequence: TGTGCCAGCAGCTTACGTCTTACAGGGGGCGCTTTTCAGCCCCAGCATTTT.

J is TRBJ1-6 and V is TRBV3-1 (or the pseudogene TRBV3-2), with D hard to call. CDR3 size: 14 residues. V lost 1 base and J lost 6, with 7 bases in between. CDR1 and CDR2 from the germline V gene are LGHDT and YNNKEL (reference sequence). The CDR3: CASSQAEVNSPLHF. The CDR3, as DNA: TGTGCCAGCAGCCAAGCTGAGGTTAATTCACCCCTCCACTTT.

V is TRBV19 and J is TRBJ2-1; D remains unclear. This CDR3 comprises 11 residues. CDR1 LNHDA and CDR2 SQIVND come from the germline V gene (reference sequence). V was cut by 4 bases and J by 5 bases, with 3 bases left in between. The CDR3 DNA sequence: TGTGCCAGTAGTACGAACAATGAGCAGTTCTTC. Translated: CASSTNNEQFF.

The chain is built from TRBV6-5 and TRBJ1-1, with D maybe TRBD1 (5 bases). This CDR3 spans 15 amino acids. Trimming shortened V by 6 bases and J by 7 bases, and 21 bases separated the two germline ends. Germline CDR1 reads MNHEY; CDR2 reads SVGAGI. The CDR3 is CASSHRGGVTLEAFF. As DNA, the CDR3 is TGTGCCAGCAGCCACCGGGGGGGAGTTACCCTTGAAGCTTTCTTT.

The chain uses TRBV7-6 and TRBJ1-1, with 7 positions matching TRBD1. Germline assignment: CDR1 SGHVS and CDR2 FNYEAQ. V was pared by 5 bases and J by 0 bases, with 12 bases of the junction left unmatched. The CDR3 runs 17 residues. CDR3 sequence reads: CASSPQGGASLNTEAFF. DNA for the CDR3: TGTGCCAGCAGCCCTCAGGGGGGAGCGAGCCTGAACACTGAAGCTTTCTTT.